This TCR beta chain was observed in a study of CD8 T cells in ankylosing spondylitis (TCRdb year 2017). In the study overall: T cell receptor beta repertoires were profiled in healthy donors and ankylosing spondylitis patients so that disease-linked TCR variants could be found. The full study cohort comprised about 23 ankylosing spondylitis patients and over a hundred healthy donors. Peripheral blood was sampled, and synovial fluid was also collected from ankylosing spondylitis patients. What the study reported, not specific to this receptor: A TCR beta motif of roughly 8 highly homologous amino acid variants appeared characteristic of blood from ankylosing spondylitis patients. In peripheral blood, the disease-linked clones were found at relatively low frequencies and had a CD8+ phenotype. Some motif variants had previously been reported in the synovial fluid and blood of reactive arthritis patients, which suggests shared mechanisms of disease initiation. Significant enrichment of the disease-linked clones was reported in matched synovial fluid samples from ankylosing spondylitis patients.

From the germline V gene, CDR1 is MNHEY and CDR2 is SVGEGT. The CDR3 covers 14 residues, taking in both the cysteine and the phenylalanine. The kept DNA is CDR3 alone, 42 bases in frame from the first base. V is pared back by 6 bases and J by 5 bases, with 14 bases lying between the germline termini. The data were produced on an Illumina HiSeq 2500. TCR beta libraries were prepared by quantitative 5'-RACE with molecular barcodes. As for how the authors treated the data: Disease-linked TCR variants were identified with a new computational method built on a probabilistic model of VDJ rearrangement. The public sequencing data were trimmed at Q25 with fastp and processed into clonotypes with MiXCR by TCRdb, which kept only in-frame beta chains. Identical CDR3 proteins give one entry, which carries the most common genes and DNA. These V and J calls derive from TCRdb rather than the authors' analysis. Recorded for this sample are 300,000 to 350,000 distinct CDR3 sequences; under 25% of them occurred a single time. The ten biggest clones cover 3.5% of the sample.

A word on this clonotype: Its specific antigen is unknown. No much larger clone is present one base from it, and per-base qualities are unavailable.

Sample: blood, either unsorted or a sorted T cell fraction (not recorded which). The receptor chain draws on TRBV6-2 or TRBV6-3 and TRBJ2-1; TRBD2 might be the D gene, on 6 matching bases. The receptor was derived from a female donor with ankylosing spondylitis or in good health (not recorded which). CDR3 sequence: CASRSGGGHNEQFF. The nucleotides read TGTGCCAGCAGGAGTGGGGGAGGCCACAATGAGCAGTTCTTC.